This TCR beta chain comes out of a study of blood T cell repertoires in COVID-19. Study-wide background: The study drew acute and convalescent COVID-19 samples from the United States, Italy and Spain.

Looked up from germline, CDR1 is SQVTM and CDR2 is ANQGSEA. This CDR3 has 14 amino acids. The V segment lost 6 bases and the J segment 10 bases; nucleotides outside the gene matches: 10. A single count supports this clone. Method: immunoSEQ multiplex PCR; TCRdb's copy keeps in-frame clones and lacks some. The data contain about 230,000 clones, more than 70% of them seen just once; the ten biggest clones take up 2.5% to 3%. The chain links TRBV29-1 to TRBJ2-1; 12 nucleotides align to TRBD2. The sample comprised peripheral blood. The source is a woman aged 55-70 years with acute or convalescent COVID-19. The CDR3 sequence: CSVETSGGPREQFF. In nucleotides, the CDR3 is TGCAGCGTCGAAACTAGCGGGGGGCCCAGGGAGCAGTTCTTC.